This T cell receptor beta chain derives from a study of somatic mutations in cytotoxic T cells in rheumatoid arthritis. Across the study: Patient blood (less than 33 ml EDTA) was drawn right after diagnosis, before any treatment.

The study's findings and limits: Among about 70 patients, roughly eight showed a largest CD8+ clone that surpassed 20% of CD8+ cells.

V shed 0 bases and J shed 6 bases, with 9 bases lying between them. Germline V gene sequence: CDR1 MNHEY, CDR2 SVGAGI. The CDR3 contains 13 residues. Repertoires were generated with immunoSEQ multiplex PCR, while TCRdb's copy carries only in-frame clones and drops some. This sample has about 14,000 clones, with over 65% found just once. Turning to this clone: Its antigen is unknown.

The source material was CD8+ T cells sorted from blood. The rearrangement joins TRBV6-5 to TRBJ2-7, with D perhaps TRBD2 (5 bases). This sequence was found in an adult with rheumatoid arthritis. CDR3 protein: CASSYSEGLEQYF. Written as DNA, the CDR3 is TGTGCCAGCAGTTACTCCGAGGGCCTCGAGCAGTACTTC.